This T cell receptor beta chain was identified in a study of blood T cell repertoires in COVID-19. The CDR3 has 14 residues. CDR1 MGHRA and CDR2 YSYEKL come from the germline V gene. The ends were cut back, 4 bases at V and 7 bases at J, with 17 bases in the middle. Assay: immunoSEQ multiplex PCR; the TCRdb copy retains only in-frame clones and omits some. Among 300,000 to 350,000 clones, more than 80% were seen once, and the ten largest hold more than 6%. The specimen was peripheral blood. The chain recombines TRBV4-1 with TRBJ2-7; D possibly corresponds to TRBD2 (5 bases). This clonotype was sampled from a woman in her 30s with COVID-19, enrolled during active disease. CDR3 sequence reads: CASSPLGVVGEQYF. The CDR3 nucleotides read TGCGCCAGCAGCCCACTAGGCGTTGTGGGGGAGCAGTACTTC.